The sequence of this T cell receptor beta chain was determined in a study of radiotherapy plus CTLA-4 blockade in lung cancer. Study-level background: Of all patients, over 15% responded objectively and 31% showed disease control.

Germline lookup yields CDR1 SGHRS and CDR2 YFSETQ. The CDR3 totals 15 residues. V gave up 4 bases and J gave up 3 bases; unmatched junction bases: 7. Produced via immunoSEQ multiplex PCR; TCRdb's table is partial and in-frame only. Of about 70,000 clones listed, around three quarters are singletons. The chain employs TRBV5-1 and TRBJ1-3; 7 bases are shared with TRBD1. This receptor was identified in a human donor with non-small cell lung cancer who had a complete response to radiotherapy plus ipilimumab. The starting material was peripheral blood, obtained from a patient treated with radiotherapy plus ipilimumab. CDR3 sequence: CASSGDRAGGNTIYF. As DNA, the CDR3 is TGCGCCAGCAGCGGAGACAGGGCAGGTGGAAACACCATATATTTT.